The 30 T cell receptor beta chains presented below share a single source sample, sequenced in a study of beta chain features in type 1 diabetes. The investigators reverse transcribed all of the isolated RNA, so they sequenced expressed TCRB transcripts. The data were produced by immunoSEQ multiplex PCR, yet TCRdb's version contains in-frame clones alone and is incomplete. This table has hundreds of thousands of clones, roughly a sixth appearing once. Source material: naive CD4+ T cells from blood. These receptors were taken from a woman between 18 and 29 years old in good health.

On this clone: This sample includes further DNA sequences coding for the same CDR3. The V gene is TRBV7-2, the J gene TRBJ2-1; 9 nucleotides match TRBD2. The trim removed 3 bases at V and 5 bases at J, leaving 5 bases unmatched. Germline V gene lookup returns CDR1 SGHTA and CDR2 FQGNSA. CDR3 length: 15 residues. The CDR3 nucleotides are TGTGCCAGCAGCTTCGGGCTAGCGGGAAACAATGAGCAGTTCTTC. This gives the protein CASSFGLAGNNEQFF.

This clone appeared a few times. This chain uses TRBV6-5 with TRBJ1-1, with 8 bases identical to TRBD1. Germline V gene lookup returns CDR1 MNHEY and CDR2 SVGAGI. The CDR3 runs 15 residues. The J segment lost 4 bases and the V segment lost 0 bases, leaving 4 bases of the junction unmatched. The CDR3 DNA reads TGTGCCAGCAGTTACTCCCAAACAGGGGGCACTGAAGCTTTCTTT. Protein: CASSYSQTGGTEAFF.

In its sample, this clone was seen a few times. This chain links TRBV7-3 with TRBJ2-1; TRBD1 is a possible D gene (5 bases). The V gene lost 3 bases and the J gene lost 4 bases, with 10 bases spanning the gap. CDR1 is SGHTA, CDR2 FQGTGA, per germline. This CDR3 region has 14 residues. CDR3 in amino acids: CASSLTDSYNEQFF. The CDR3 nucleotides read TGTGCCAGCAGCTTGACAGACAGTTACAATGAGCAGTTCTTC. Complete variable domain (other parts from reference TRBV7-3 and TRBJ2-1): GAGVSQTPSNKVTEKGKYVELRCDPISGHTALYWYRQSLGQGPEFLIYFQGTGAADDSGLPNDRFFAVRPEGSVSTLKIQRTERGDSAVYLCASSLTDSYNEQFFGPGTRLTVL.

A few counts support this clone. V and J are TRBV7-3 and TRBJ2-2; D gene ambiguous. CDR1 SGHTA and CDR2 FQGTGA come from the germline V gene. This CDR3 contains 12 residues. Trimming took 5 bases from V and 2 from J, leaving 3 bases between them. The CDR3 reads CASSANTGELFF. CDR3 DNA sequence: TGTGCCAGCAGCGCCAACACCGGGGAGCTGTTTTTT.

On this clone itself: Other DNA sequences in the same sample also yield this CDR3. CDR3 residues: CASSLTISYNEQFF. The CDR3 DNA is TGTGCCAGCAGCTTGACAATCTCCTACAATGAGCAGTTCTTC. The rearrangement links TRBV7-2 to TRBJ2-1, with D uncertain. Trimming removed 3 bases from V and 0 bases from J, with 6 bases in between. CDR3 size: 14 residues. Germline lookup yields CDR1 SGHTA and CDR2 FQGNSA. Filled out from reference TRBV7-2 and TRBJ2-1, the complete variable domain reads GAGVSQSPSNKVTEKGKDVELRCDPISGHTALYWYRQSLGQGLEFLIYFQGNSAPDKSGLPSDRFSAERTGGSVSTLTIQRTQQEDSAVYLCASSLTISYNEQFFGPGTRLTVL.

This clone was recorded a few times. The chain recombines TRBV7-3 with TRBJ2-3; weak D call: TRBD2 (6 bases). V shed 5 bases and J shed 0 bases, with 12 bases lying between them. The CDR3 loop spans 15 amino acids. CDR1 and CDR2 from the germline V gene are SGHTA and FQGTGA. The CDR3 DNA reads as TGTGCCAGCAGCCCGGGGAGGACTAGCACAGATACGCAGTATTTT. Its protein product is CASSPGRTSTDTQYF.

The chain is built from TRBV7-8 and TRBJ1-2; the match to TRBD1 covers 7 bases. With 5 bases clipped from V and 7 bases from J, the junction kept 7 bases outside the gene matches. CDR1 and CDR2 from the germline V gene are SGHVS and FQNEAQ. This CDR3 contains 13 residues. The CDR3 DNA sequence: TGTGCCAGCAGCCGAGACAGGGACCGTGGCTACACCTTC. It translates to CASSRDRDRGYTF.

In its sample, this clone was seen a few times. The chain employs TRBV5-1 and TRBJ2-7; D ambiguous. Trimming left V 5 bases short and J 2 bases short, with 8 bases between. In germline, CDR1 is SGHRS, CDR2 YFSETQ. The CDR3 is 12 residues long. DNA for the CDR3: TGCGCCAGCAGTGCCAGTACCTACGAGCAGTACTTC. This codes for CASSASTYEQYF.

A remark on this clone: The same CDR3 arises from other DNA sequences in this sample as well. The gene calls are TRBV18 and TRBJ2-7; D might be TRBD2 (5 bases). CDR3 length: 14 residues. Germline-derived CDR1 and CDR2 are KGHSH and LQKENI. The V gene lost 6 bases and the J gene lost 1 base, with 13 bases spanning the gap. The CDR3 DNA follows: TGTGCCAGCTCCCCGGCGGGCGGTTCCTACGAGCAGTACTTC. Its translation is CASSPAGGSYEQYF.

This clone turned up a few times. The chain is built from TRBV2 and TRBJ2-5; 11 nucleotides match TRBD1. Germline V CDR1 and CDR2: SNHLY, FYNNEI. Losses at the gene ends were 5 bases for V and 5 bases for J; bases not matched to a gene: 4. The CDR3 has 14 residues. CDR3 region: CASSLDRGRETQYF. The DNA of the CDR3 is TGTGCCAGCAGTCTGGACAGGGGGCGGGAGACCCAGTACTTC. Full variable domain (missing parts from reference TRBV2 and TRBJ2-5): EPEVTQTPSHQVTQMGQEVILRCVPISNHLYFYWYRQILGQKVEFLVSFYNNEISEKSEIFDDQFSVERPDGSNFTLKIRSTKLEDSAMYFCASSLDRGRETQYFGPGTRLLVL.

In this sample, this clone turned up a few times. Within the sample, other DNA sequences also encode this same CDR3. The gene calls are TRBV18 and TRBJ2-2, with D possibly being TRBD2 (6 bases). V was cut by 1 base and J by 1 base, with 10 bases left in between. CDR1 and CDR2 (germline): KGHSH, LQKENI. The CDR3 has 16 residues. CDR3 residues: CASSPQGGMNTGELFF. CDR3 DNA sequence: TGTGCCAGCTCACCACAAGGCGGGATGAACACCGGGGAGCTGTTTTTT.

This clone has more than one count but fewer than ten. The chain joins TRBV7-8 to TRBJ2-1; no clear D. Germline V lookup: CDR1 SGHVS, CDR2 FQNEAQ. Deletions cut 1 base from V and 4 bases from J, with 8 bases between. The CDR3 contains 14 residues. This chain's CDR3 is CASSLEGRYNEQFF. The CDR3 bases are TGTGCCAGCAGCTTAGAGGGCAGATACAATGAGCAGTTCTTC.

This clone was picked up a small number of times. V usage is TRBV7-8 and J usage is TRBJ2-2; TRBD2 is a possible D gene (5 bases). The CDR3 totals 17 residues. Germline assignment: CDR1 SGHVS and CDR2 FQNEAQ. V was cut by 2 bases and J by 5 bases, with 18 bases left in between. In DNA, the CDR3 is TGTGCCAGCAGCTTAAGCCTAGCCTCGGGCGGGACCGGGGAGCTGTTTTTT. It codes for CASSLSLASGGTGELFF. The variable domain in full, completed from reference TRBV7-8 and TRBJ2-2, reads GAGVSQSPRYKVAKRGQDVALRCDPISGHVSLFWYQQALGQGPEFLTYFQNEAQLDKSGLPSDRFFAERPEGSVSTLKIQRTQQEDSAVYLCASSLSLASGGTGELFFGEGSRLTVL.

This chain uses TRBV7-3 with TRBJ2-1; 11 nucleotides line up with TRBD1. This CDR3 spans 15 amino acids. V trimming: 5 bases; J trimming: 4 bases; junction bases outside the gene matches: 4. Germline values: CDR1 SGHTA, CDR2 FQGTGA. CDR3 in amino acids: CASSRTGGTYNEQFF. CDR3 nucleotide sequence: TGTGCCAGCAGCCGGACAGGGGGCACATACAATGAGCAGTTCTTC.

This clone was counted only a few times. The chain uses TRBV4-2 and TRBJ2-5, with a weak D call TRBD1 (5 bases). This CDR3 has 13 amino acids. Germline CDR1 and CDR2: LGHNA and YNFKEQ. V was trimmed by 0 bases and J by 4 bases, leaving 6 bases between them. Here the CDR3 reads CASSQDRVETQYF. In DNA, the CDR3 is TGTGCCAGCAGCCAAGACAGGGTAGAGACCCAGTACTTC.

The J gene is TRBJ1-1, the V gene TRBV2; TRBD1 might be the D (5 bases). V lost 6 bases and J 2 bases, leaving 10 bases between the germline ends. The CDR3 has 13 amino acids. The germline gives CDR1 SNHLY, CDR2 FYNNEI. This CDR3 is CASREQENTEAFF. CDR3 coding DNA: TGTGCCAGCAGGGAACAGGAAAACACTGAAGCTTTCTTT.

A few counts support this clone. The chain carries TRBV10-3 and TRBJ1-1, with a possible D match to TRBD1 (5 bases). Per the germline V gene, CDR1 is ENHRY and CDR2 is SYGVKD. The CDR3 loop spans 14 amino acids. Trimming removed 6 bases from V and 0 bases from J, with 11 bases in between. The CDR3 DNA reads as TGTGCCATCAGCAAGGGGACCTTGAACACTGAAGCTTTCTTT. Protein: CAISKGTLNTEAFF.

This clone has a handful of counts. The chain carries TRBV5-1 and TRBJ2-7; 7 bases agree with TRBD1. Losses at the gene ends were 1 base for V and 3 bases for J; bases not matched to a gene: 7. Germline assignment: CDR1 SGHRS and CDR2 YFSETQ. The CDR3 extends over 15 amino acids. CDR3 in amino acids: CASSLKAGTVYEQYF. In DNA form, the CDR3 reads TGCGCCAGCAGCTTGAAGGCAGGGACAGTCTACGAGCAGTACTTC.

Comments on this clone: The same CDR3 can be traced to other DNA sequences in this sample. V gene TRBV4-3 combines with J gene TRBJ2-1; D is uncertain. The CDR3 is 15 residues long. CDR1 and CDR2 from the germline V gene are LGHNA and YSLEER. The V and J ends lost 0 bases and 1 base respectively, with 7 bases between them. CDR3 bases: TGCGCCAGCAGCCAAGATACTGGATCCTACAATGAGCAGTTCTTC. Translating it yields CASSQDTGSYNEQFF.

This chain uses TRBV6-5 with TRBJ2-7, with D maybe TRBD2 (5 bases). Trimming left V 0 bases short and J 6 bases short, with 12 bases between. The CDR3 consists of 14 residues. Germline V gene sequence: CDR1 MNHEY, CDR2 SVGAGI. Here the CDR3 DNA reads TGTGCCAGCAGTTACTCTCGCGGGCTTGGCGAGCAGTACTTC. Translation gives CASSYSRGLGEQYF.

The rearrangement joins TRBV7-6 to TRBJ1-1, with D perhaps matching TRBD1 (6 bases). The V gene lost 1 base and the J gene lost 4 bases, with 16 bases spanning the gap. This CDR3 contains 16 residues. Germline CDR1 SGHVS, CDR2 FNYEAQ. For the CDR3, the DNA is TGTGCCAGCAGCTTAGTGGGGGGGCTGGGAGGCACTGAAGCTTTCTTT. This translates into CASSLVGGLGGTEAFF.

In this sample, this clone turned up a few times. This chain links TRBV29-1 with TRBJ2-1, with 15 bases fitting TRBD2. V lost 7 bases to trimming and J lost 15 bases; unmatched junction nucleotides: 4. This CDR3 spans 11 amino acids. The V gene's germline CDR1 is SQVTM and CDR2 ANQGSEA. CDR3 protein: CSAGLAGGLFF. CDR3 DNA: TGCAGCGCTGGACTAGCGGGAGGGCTGTTCTTC.

The chain employs TRBV5-4 and TRBJ2-3; a possible D gene is TRBD2 (6 bases). CDR1 SGHNT and CDR2 YYREEE come from the germline V gene (reference sequence). The V gene lost 4 bases and the J gene lost 0 bases, with 15 bases spanning the gap. The CDR3 is made up of 16 amino acids. The chain's CDR3 is CASSTEGMRSTDTQYF. The CDR3 DNA follows: TGTGCCAGCAGCACGGAGGGGATGCGGAGCACAGATACGCAGTATTTT.

The J gene is TRBJ1-2, the V gene TRBV4-3, with 8 positions matching TRBD1. V gave up 0 bases and J gave up 4 bases; unmatched junction bases: 10. This CDR3 region has 17 residues. Germline CDR1 reads LGHNA; CDR2 reads YSLEER. The CDR3 sequence: CASSQDHLRDRSYGYTF. The CDR3, as DNA: TGCGCCAGCAGCCAAGACCACCTCCGGGACAGGTCCTATGGCTACACCTTC.

In its sample, this clone was seen a few times. The chain couples TRBV5-1 to TRBJ2-7; D remains ambiguous. Germline values: CDR1 SGHRS, CDR2 YFSETQ. The CDR3 length is 12 residues. Trimming shortened V by 0 bases and J by 10 bases, and 11 bases separated the two germline ends. CDR3 residues: CASSLVSGVQYF. As DNA, the CDR3 is TGCGCCAGCAGCTTGGTCAGTGGGGTCCAGTACTTC.

In its sample, this clone was seen a few times. V is TRBV7-9 and J is TRBJ1-1; D remains unclear. CDR3 length equals 14 residues. The germline CDR1 and CDR2 sequences are SEHNR and FQNEAQ (reference sequence). The ends were cut back, 1 base at V and 1 base at J, with 7 bases in the middle. DNA of the CDR3: TGTGCCAGCAGCTTAGATATACGGAACACTGAAGCTTTCTTT. Translated: CASSLDIRNTEAFF.

The chain joins TRBV5-4 to TRBJ2-2; perhaps TRBD2 as D (7 bases). Germline values: CDR1 SGHNT, CDR2 YYREEE (reference sequence). Trimming shortened V by 6 bases and J by 2 bases, and 20 bases separated the two germline ends. This CDR3 has 17 residues. The CDR3 reads CASTDGGLAVNTGELFF. The DNA for the CDR3 is TGTGCCAGCACCGACGGGGGGCTAGCGGTTAACACCGGGGAGCTGTTTTTT.

This chain links TRBV4-1 with TRBJ2-7; TRBD1 aligns across 7 bases. CDR1 and CDR2 (germline): MGHRA, YSYEKL. The trim removed 2 bases at V and 3 bases at J, leaving 4 bases unmatched. The CDR3 loop spans 14 amino acids. For the CDR3, the DNA is TGCGCCAGCAGCCAACCGGACAGGATCTACGAGCAGTACTTC. Translated, it gives CASSQPDRIYEQYF.

The genes are TRBV5-1 and TRBJ2-7, with 11 bases aligning to TRBD2. This CDR3 contains 15 residues. Germline lookup yields CDR1 SGHRS and CDR2 YFSETQ. The V segment lost 4 bases and the J segment 7 bases; nucleotides outside the gene matches: 10. This CDR3 is CASSIPSGTSGEQYF. CDR3 nucleotide sequence: TGCGCCAGCAGCATACCTAGCGGGACTAGCGGTGAGCAGTACTTC.

There are a few counts of this clone. The chain joins TRBV5-1 to TRBJ2-1, with D tentatively TRBD2 (6 bases). V lost 1 base and J 4 bases, leaving 12 bases between the germline ends. CDR3 length: 15 residues. Germline CDR1 SGHRS, CDR2 YFSETQ. CDR3 region: CASSLIGGAYNEQFF. In nucleotides, the CDR3 is TGCGCCAGCAGCTTGATCGGCGGGGCGTACAATGAGCAGTTCTTC. The full variable domain, its missing parts supplied by reference TRBV5-1 and TRBJ2-1, is KAGVTQTPRYLIKTRGQQVTLSCSPISGHRSVSWYQQTPGQGLQFLFEYFSETQRNKGNFPGRFSGRQFSNSRSEMNVSTLELGDSALYLCASSLIGGAYNEQFFGPGTRLTVL.